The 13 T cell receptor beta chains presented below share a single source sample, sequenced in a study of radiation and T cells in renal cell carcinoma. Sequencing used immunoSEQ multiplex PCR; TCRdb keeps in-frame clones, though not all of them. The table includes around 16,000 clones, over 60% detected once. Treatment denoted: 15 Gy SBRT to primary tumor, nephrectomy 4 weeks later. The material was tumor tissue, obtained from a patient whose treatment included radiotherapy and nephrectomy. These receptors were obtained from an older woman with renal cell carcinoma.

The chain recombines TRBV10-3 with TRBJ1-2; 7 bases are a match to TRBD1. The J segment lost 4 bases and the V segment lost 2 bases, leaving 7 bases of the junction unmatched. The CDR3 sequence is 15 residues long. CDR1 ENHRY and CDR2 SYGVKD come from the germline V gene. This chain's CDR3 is CAISERGQGGYGYTF. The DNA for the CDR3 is TGTGCCATCAGTGAGAGGGGGCAGGGTGGCTATGGCTACACCTTC.

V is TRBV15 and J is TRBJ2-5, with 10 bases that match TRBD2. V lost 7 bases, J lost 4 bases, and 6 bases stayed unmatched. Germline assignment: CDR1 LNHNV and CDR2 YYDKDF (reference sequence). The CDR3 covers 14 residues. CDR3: CATTSGSSGETQYF. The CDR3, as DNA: TGTGCCACCACTAGCGGGAGTAGCGGAGAGACCCAGTACTTC.

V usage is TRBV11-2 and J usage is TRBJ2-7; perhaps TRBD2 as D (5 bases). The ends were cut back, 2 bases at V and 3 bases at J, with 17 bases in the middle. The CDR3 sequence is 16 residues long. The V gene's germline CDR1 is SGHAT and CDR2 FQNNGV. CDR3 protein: CASSLFRGREYYEQYF. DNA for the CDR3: TGTGCCAGCAGCTTATTTCGTGGGAGAGAATACTACGAGCAGTACTTC.

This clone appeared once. The DNA of the CDR3 is TGTGCCAGCAGCCAATGGCCCCGGAGCTCTGGAAACACCATATATTTT. It encodes CASSQWPRSSGNTIYF. V usage is TRBV14 and J usage is TRBJ1-3; D gene ambiguous. CDR3 length: 16 amino acids. The V end was cut by 2 bases, the J end by 0 bases, with 11 bases between. The germline CDR1 and CDR2 sequences are SGHDN and FVKESK. Full variable domain (remainder filled in from reference TRBV14 and TRBJ1-3): EAGVTQFPSHSVIEKGQTVTLRCDPISGHDNLYWYRRVMGKEIKFLLHFVKESKQDESGMPNNRFLAERTGGTYSTLKVQPAELEDSGVYFCASSQWPRSSGNTIYFGEGSWLTVV.

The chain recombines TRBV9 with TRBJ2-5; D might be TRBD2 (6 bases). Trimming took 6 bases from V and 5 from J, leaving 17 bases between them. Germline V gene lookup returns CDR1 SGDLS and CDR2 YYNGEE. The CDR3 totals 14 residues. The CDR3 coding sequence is TGTGCCAGCAACCGTCGCCCGGGAGCTGAGACCCAGTACTTC. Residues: CASNRRPGAETQYF.

For the CDR3, the DNA is TGTGCCAGCAGTGCCCAACTAGCGGGAGAGACCCAGTACTTC. Translating it yields CASSAQLAGETQYF. J is TRBJ2-5 and V is TRBV2; 9 nucleotides agree with TRBD2. Germline CDR1 is SNHLY and CDR2 is FYNNEI. The junction had 4 bases not matched to a gene; V was cut back by 4 bases and J by 4 bases. This CDR3 has 14 residues.

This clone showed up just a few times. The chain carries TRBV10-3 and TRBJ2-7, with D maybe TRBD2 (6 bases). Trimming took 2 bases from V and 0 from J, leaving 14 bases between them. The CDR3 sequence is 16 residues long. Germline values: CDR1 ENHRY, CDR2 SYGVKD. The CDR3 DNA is TGTGCCATCAGTGAGGGTGAGGGGACTGGCTCCTACGAGCAGTACTTC. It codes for CAISEGEGTGSYEQYF.

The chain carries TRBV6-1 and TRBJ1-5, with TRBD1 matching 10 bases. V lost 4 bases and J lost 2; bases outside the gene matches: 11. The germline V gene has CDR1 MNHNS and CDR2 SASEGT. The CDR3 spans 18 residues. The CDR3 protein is CASSGQGARPRGNQPQHF. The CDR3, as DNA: TGTGCCAGCAGTGGACAGGGGGCGCGACCTCGGGGCAATCAGCCCCAGCATTTT.

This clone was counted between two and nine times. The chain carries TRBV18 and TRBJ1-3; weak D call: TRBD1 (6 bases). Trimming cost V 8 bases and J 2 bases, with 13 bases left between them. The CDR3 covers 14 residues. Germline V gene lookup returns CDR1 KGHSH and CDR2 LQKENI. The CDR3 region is CASRPGEAGNTIYF. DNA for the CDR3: TGTGCCAGCCGTCCAGGGGAAGCTGGAAACACCATATATTTT.

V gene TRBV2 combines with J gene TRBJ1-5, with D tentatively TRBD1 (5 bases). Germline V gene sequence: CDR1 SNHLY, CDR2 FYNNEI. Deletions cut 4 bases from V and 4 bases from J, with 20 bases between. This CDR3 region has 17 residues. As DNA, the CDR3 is TGTGCCAGCAGTGTTGGGGGTAGGGCCTACCTAAATCAGCCCCAGCATTTT. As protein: CASSVGGRAYLNQPQHF.

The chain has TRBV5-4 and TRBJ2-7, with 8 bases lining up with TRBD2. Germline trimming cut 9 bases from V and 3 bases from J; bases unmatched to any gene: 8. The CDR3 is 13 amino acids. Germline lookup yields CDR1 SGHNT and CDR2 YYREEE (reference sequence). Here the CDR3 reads CATRGGGSYEQYF. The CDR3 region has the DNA TGTGCCACCCGGGGCGGGGGGAGCTACGAGCAGTACTTC.

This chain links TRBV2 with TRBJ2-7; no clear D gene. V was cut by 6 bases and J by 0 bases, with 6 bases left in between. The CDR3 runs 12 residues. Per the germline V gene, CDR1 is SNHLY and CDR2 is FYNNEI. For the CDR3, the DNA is TGTGCCAGCAGAGAAAACTCCTACGAGCAGTACTTC. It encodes CASRENSYEQYF.

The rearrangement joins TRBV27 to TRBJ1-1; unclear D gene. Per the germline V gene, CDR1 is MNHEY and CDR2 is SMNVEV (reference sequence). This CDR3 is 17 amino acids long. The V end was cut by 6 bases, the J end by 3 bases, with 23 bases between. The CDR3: CASRLGKGLRSDTEAFF. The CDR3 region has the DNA TGTGCCAGCAGATTGGGAAAAGGCCTCCGCTCGGACACTGAAGCTTTCTTT.